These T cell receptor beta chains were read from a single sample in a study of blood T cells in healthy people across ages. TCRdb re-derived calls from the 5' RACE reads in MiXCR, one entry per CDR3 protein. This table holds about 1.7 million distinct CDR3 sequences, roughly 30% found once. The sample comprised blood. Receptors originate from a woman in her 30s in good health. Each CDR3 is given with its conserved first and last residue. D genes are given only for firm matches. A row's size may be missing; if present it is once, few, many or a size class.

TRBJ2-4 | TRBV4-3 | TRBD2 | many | TGCGCCAGCAGCCAAGATGGGACTAGCGAGTACAAAAACATTCAGTACTTC | CASSQDGTSEYKNIQYF
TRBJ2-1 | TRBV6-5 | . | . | TGTGCCAGCAGTTACCTCGCCCCACTGACACGGCGATCCTACAATGAGCAGTTCTTC | CASSYLAPLTRRSYNEQFF
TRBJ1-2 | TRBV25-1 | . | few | TGTGCCAGCAGTGTGACAGGTGTCTATGGCTACACCTTC | CASSVTGVYGYTF
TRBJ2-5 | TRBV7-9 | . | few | TGTGCCAGCAGCTTCGCGACAGGCCGGTACCAAGAGACCCAGTACTTC | CASSFATGRYQETQYF
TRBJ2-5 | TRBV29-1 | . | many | TGCAGCGTTGGCCCTCGGGAGACCCAGTACTTC | CSVGPRETQYF
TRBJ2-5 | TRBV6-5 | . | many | TGTGCCAGCAGGAGAGGCCAAGAGACCCAGTACTTC | CASRRGQETQYF
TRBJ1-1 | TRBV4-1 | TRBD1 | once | TGCGCCAGCAGCCAAGCGACAGGGTCGGGCGCTTTCTTT | CASSQATGSGAFF
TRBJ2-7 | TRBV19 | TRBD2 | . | TGTGCCAGTAGTCATAGCGGGAGTAGCTCCTACGAGCAGTACTTC | CASSHSGSSSYEQYF
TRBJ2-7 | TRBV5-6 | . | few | TGTGCCAGCAGCTTGGGCCGCGCAGGGAGGTACGAGCAGTACTTC | CASSLGRAGRYEQYF
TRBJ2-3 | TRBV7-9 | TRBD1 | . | TGTGCCAGCAGCACAGGGGCCTATGACACAGATACGCAGTATTTT | CASSTGAYDTDTQYF
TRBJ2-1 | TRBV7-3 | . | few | TGTGCCAGCGGCTCCCGAAGGTATCCAGACAATGAGCAGTTCTTC | CASGSRRYPDNEQFF
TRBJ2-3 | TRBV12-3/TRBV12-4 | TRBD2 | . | TGTGCCAGCAGTTTACTGACTAGCGGGGCAGATACGCAGTATTTT | CASSLLTSGADTQYF
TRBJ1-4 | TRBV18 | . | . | TGTGCCAGCTCACCGATGATTGAGGAAAAACTGTTTTTT | CASSPMIEEKLFF
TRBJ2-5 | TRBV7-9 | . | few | TGTGCCAGCAGCTTTTTCCCAAGCCAAGAGACCCAGTACTTC | CASSFFPSQETQYF
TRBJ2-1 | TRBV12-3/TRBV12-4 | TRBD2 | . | TGTGCCAACAGCAAGGGACTAGCGGGAGGAGGCGAGCAGTTCTTC | CANSKGLAGGGEQFF
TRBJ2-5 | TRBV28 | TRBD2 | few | TGTGCCAGCAGTTCACCAGCGGGAGGGCCCTACCAAGAGACCCAGTACTTC | CASSSPAGGPYQETQYF
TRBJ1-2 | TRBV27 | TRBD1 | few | TGTGCCAGCAGTTTATCCGGGACAGGGCCCTATGGCTACACCTTC | CASSLSGTGPYGYTF
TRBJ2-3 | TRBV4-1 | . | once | TGCGCCAGCAGCCAAGAGAGCGGAGGTACGCAGTATTTT | CASSQESGGTQYF
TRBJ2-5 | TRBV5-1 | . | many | TGCGCCAGCAGCTTCTCGGGAGATAGTGAGACCCAGTACTTC | CASSFSGDSETQYF
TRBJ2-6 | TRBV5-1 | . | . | TGCGCCAGCAGCTTGGTCCTGTCCTCTGGGGCCAGCGTCCTGACTTTC | CASSLVLSSGASVLTF
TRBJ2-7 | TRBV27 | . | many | TGTGCCAGCAGTCCCGGGACTTTGGGGTACTACGAGCAGTACTTC | CASSPGTLGYYEQYF
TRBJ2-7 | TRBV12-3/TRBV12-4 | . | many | TGTGCCAGTGGGGGGCCTTACGAGCAGTACTTC | CASGGPYEQYF
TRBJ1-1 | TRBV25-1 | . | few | TGTGCCAGCAGTGAATGGGTCCCTAACACTGAAGCTTTCTTT | CASSEWVPNTEAFF
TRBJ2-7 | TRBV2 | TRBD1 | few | TGTGCCAGCAGTGAGGCAGGACAGGTCTACGAGCAGTACTTC | CASSEAGQVYEQYF
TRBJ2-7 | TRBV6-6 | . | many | TGTGCCAGCGGTGAGAAAGGGCTCATCACCTACGAGCAGTACTTC | CASGEKGLITYEQYF
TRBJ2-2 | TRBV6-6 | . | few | TGTGCCAGCACTGGGACGACGAACACCGGGGAGCTGTTTTTT | CASTGTTNTGELFF
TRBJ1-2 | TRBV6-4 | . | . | TGTGCTCGCGGGGCAGGGTTTCCCTATGGCTACACCTTC | CARGAGFPYGYTF
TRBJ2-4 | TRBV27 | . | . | TGTGCCAGCAGTTTCCCACAGGGAGCCAAAAACATTCAGTACTTC | CASSFPQGAKNIQYF